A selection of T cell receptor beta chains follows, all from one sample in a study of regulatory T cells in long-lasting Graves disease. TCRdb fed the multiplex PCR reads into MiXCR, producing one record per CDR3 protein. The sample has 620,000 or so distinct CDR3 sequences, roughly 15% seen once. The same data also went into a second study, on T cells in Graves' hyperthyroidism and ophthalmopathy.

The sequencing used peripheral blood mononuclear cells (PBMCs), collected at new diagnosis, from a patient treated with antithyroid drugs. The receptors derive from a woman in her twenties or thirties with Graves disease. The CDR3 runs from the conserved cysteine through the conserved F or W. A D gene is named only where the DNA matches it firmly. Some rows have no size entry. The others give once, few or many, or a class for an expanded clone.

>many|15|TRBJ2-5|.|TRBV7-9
TGTGCCAGCAGCTTAGTCGAGACCCCCGGCTGGACCCAGTACTTC
CASSLVETPGWTQYF
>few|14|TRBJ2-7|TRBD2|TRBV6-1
TGTGCCAGCACGGGGAGGGACTCCCTATTGGGGCAGTACTTC
CASTGRDSLLGQYF
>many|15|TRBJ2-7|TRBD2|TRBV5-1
TGCGCCAGCAGCCCGCGGAGCGGGAACGCCTACGAGCAGTACTTC
CASSPRSGNAYEQYF
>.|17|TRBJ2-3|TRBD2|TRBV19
TGTGCCAGTACCCCTTCGCCCAGCGGGAGAAACACAGATACGCAGTATTTT
CASTPSPSGRNTDTQYF
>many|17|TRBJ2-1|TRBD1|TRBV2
TGTGCCAGCAGTAGAAAGACCGGGACAGTGGGAGTCAATGAGCAGTTCTTC
CASSRKTGTVGVNEQFF
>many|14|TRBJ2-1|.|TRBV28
TGTGCCAGCAGTTTGGGGGGACCACTCAAGGAGCAGTTCTTC
CASSLGGPLKEQFF
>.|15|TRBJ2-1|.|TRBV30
TGTGCCTATATTAGCGGTTCCATATCCTACAATGAGCAGTTCTTC
CAYISGSISYNEQFF
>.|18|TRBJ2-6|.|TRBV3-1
TGTGCCAGCAGCCAAGTGGCAGGGCCTAGCTCTGGGGCCAACGTCCTGACTTTC
CASSQVAGPSSGANVLTF
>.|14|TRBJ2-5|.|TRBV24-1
TGTGCCACCGCCAGTTTGGGGAAACAAGAGACCCAGTACTTC
CATASLGKQETQYF
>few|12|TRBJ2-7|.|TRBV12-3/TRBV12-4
TGTGCCAGCAGTTTTTTTCGGGACGAGCAGTACTTC
CASSFFRDEQYF
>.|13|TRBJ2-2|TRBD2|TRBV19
TGTGCCTGTAGTAGCGGGAGGGGCGGGGAGCTGTTTTTT
CACSSGRGGELFF
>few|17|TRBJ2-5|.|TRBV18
TGTGCCAGCTCACCCCGCGGTAATGGGGGGCGTCGAGAGACCCAGTACTTC
CASSPRGNGGRRETQYF
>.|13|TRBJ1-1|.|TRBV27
TGTGCCAGCAGAGTAGGGTTAGATACTGAAGCTTTCTTT
CASRVGLDTEAFF
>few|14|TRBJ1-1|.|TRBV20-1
TGCAGTGTTAGCGCCGGGGTAATGTGGACTGAAGCTTTCTTT
CSVSAGVMWTEAFF
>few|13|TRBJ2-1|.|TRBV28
TGTGCCAGCAGCCGCACAGGGCGCAATGAGCAGTTCTTC
CASSRTGRNEQFF